These 11 T cell receptor beta chains share one sample of origin, sequenced in a study of control samples from healthy donors and cancer patients. Sequencing used immunoSEQ multiplex PCR; TCRdb keeps in-frame clones, though not all of them. The sample yields 150,000 to 200,000 clones, about 94% seen once. Source material: PBMCs. These TCRs come from a man aged 55 to 70 with colorectal cancer.

The chain joins TRBV9 to TRBJ2-1, with TRBD2 matching 9 bases. The junction had 9 bases not matched to a gene; V was cut back by 3 bases and J by 5 bases. In germline, CDR1 is SGDLS, CDR2 YYNGEE. This CDR3 comprises 16 residues. The CDR3 DNA reads as TGTGCCAGCAGCGCATTTAGCGGGGGCCTTGACAATGAGCAGTTCTTC. It specifies CASSAFSGGLDNEQFF.

The chain uses TRBV18 and TRBJ2-2; TRBD2 agrees at 7 bases. V trimming: 2 bases; J trimming: 5 bases; junction bases outside the gene matches: 2. CDR3 length: 14 amino acids. The germline V gene encodes CDR1 KGHSH and CDR2 LQKENI. This CDR3 reads CASSPGRATGELFF. For the CDR3, the DNA is TGTGCCAGCTCACCAGGGAGGGCAACCGGGGAGCTGTTTTTT.

The chain has TRBV6-5 and TRBJ1-4; TRBD1 matches at 7 bases. After removal of 4 bases from V and 8 bases from J, the junction contained 1 base not matched to a gene. This CDR3 spans 12 amino acids. Germline V gene sequence: CDR1 MNHEY, CDR2 SVGAGI. As DNA, the CDR3 is TGTGCCAGCAGTTCACAGGGGGAAAAACTGTTTTTT. Translated: CASSSQGEKLFF.

V gene TRBV9 combines with J gene TRBJ2-7, with 9 bases lining up with TRBD1. This CDR3 contains 14 residues. The V gene end was trimmed by 4 bases and the J gene end by 3 bases; junction bases not matched to a gene: 5. The germline V gene encodes CDR1 SGDLS and CDR2 YYNGEE. The CDR3 loop is CASSLGTGNYEQYF. The CDR3, as DNA: TGTGCCAGCAGCCTGGGGACAGGGAACTACGAGCAGTACTTC.

The V and J genes are TRBV7-8 and TRBJ2-3; D tentatively reads TRBD1 or TRBD2 (7 bases each). The CDR3 has 16 amino acids. Germline assignment: CDR1 SGHVS and CDR2 FQNEAQ. V dropped 1 base and J dropped 4 bases, with 15 bases sitting between them. CDR3 bases: TGTGCCAGCAGCTTAGGGGAGGGGGCGACAGCAGATACGCAGTATTTT. Amino acids: CASSLGEGATADTQYF. Full variable domain (outside the CDR3, taken from reference TRBV7-8 and TRBJ2-3): GAGVSQSPRYKVAKRGQDVALRCDPISGHVSLFWYQQALGQGPEFLTYFQNEAQLDKSGLPSDRFFAERPEGSVSTLKIQRTQQEDSAVYLCASSLGEGATADTQYFGPGTRLTVL.

The chain couples TRBV10-3 to TRBJ1-3; weak D call: TRBD1 (6 bases). The CDR3 covers 15 residues. Looked up from germline, CDR1 is ENHRY and CDR2 is SYGVKD. Trimming took 5 bases from V and 1 from J, leaving 12 bases between them. The CDR3 protein is CAISSGVGSGNTIYF. For the CDR3, the DNA is TGTGCCATCAGTTCAGGGGTAGGATCTGGAAACACCATATATTTT.

V is TRBV28 and J is TRBJ1-2; TRBD1 matches at 8 bases. J gave up 10 bases and V 2 bases, and 12 bases lay outside the gene matches. The length of the CDR3 is 15 residues. Germline V gives CDR1 MDHEN, CDR2 SYDVKM. CDR3 residues: CASSLGQGGPLLYTF. CDR3 bases: TGTGCCAGCAGTTTAGGACAGGGCGGACCACTACTCTACACCTTC.

This chain links TRBV6-1 with TRBJ2-7, with 9 bases that match TRBD1. V dropped 4 bases and J dropped 1; count of bases not matched to a gene: 14. Germline lookup yields CDR1 MNHNS and CDR2 SASEGT. The CDR3 sequence is 18 residues long. The DNA for the CDR3 is TGTGCCAGCAGTGCCGACAATTACAGGGGGCTATTGTCCTACGAGCAGTACTTC. It encodes CASSADNYRGLLSYEQYF.

This rearrangement joins TRBV28 to TRBJ1-2; D uncertain. This CDR3 contains 14 residues. CDR1 is MDHEN and CDR2 is SYDVKM in the germline V gene. V shed 4 bases and J shed 7 bases, with 16 bases lying between them. CDR3 in amino acids: CASSSPTRVGGYTF. CDR3 bases: TGTGCCAGCAGTTCCCCGACAAGGGTGGGTGGCTACACCTTC.

V usage is TRBV14 and J usage is TRBJ1-1; D is ambiguous. CDR3 size: 13 residues. V gave up 1 base and J gave up 2 bases, with 5 bases separating them. From germline, CDR1 is SGHDN and CDR2 FVKESK. The CDR3 is CASSQVANTEAFF. CDR3 in DNA: TGTGCCAGCAGCCAAGTCGCAAACACTGAAGCTTTCTTT.

J is TRBJ2-7 and V is TRBV27; D call uncertain. Between the trimmed V and J ends, which lost 6 bases and 2 bases, there was a span of 14 bases. The CDR3 has 14 amino acids. Germline lookup yields CDR1 MNHEY and CDR2 SMNVEV (reference sequence). The CDR3 protein is CASRRITGPYEQYF. The CDR3 region has the DNA TGTGCCAGCAGGCGAATCACCGGGCCCTACGAGCAGTACTTC.